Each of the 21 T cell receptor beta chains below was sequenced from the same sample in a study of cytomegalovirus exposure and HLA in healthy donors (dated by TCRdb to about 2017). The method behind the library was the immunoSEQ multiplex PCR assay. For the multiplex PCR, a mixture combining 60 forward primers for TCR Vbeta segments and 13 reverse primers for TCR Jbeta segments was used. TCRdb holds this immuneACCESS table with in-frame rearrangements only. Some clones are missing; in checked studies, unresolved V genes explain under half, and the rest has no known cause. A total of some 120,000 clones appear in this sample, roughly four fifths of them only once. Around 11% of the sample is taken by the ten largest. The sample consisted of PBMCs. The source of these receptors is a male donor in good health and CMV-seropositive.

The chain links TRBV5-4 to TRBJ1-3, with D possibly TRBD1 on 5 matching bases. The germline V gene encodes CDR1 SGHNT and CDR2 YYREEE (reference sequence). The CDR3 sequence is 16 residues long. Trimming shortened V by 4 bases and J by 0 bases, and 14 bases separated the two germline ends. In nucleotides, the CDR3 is TGTGCCAGCAGCCCGGGACTGACGAACTCTGGAAACACCATATATTTT. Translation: CASSPGLTNSGNTIYF. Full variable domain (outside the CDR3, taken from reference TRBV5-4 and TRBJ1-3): ETGVTQSPTHLIKTRGQQVTLRCSSQSGHNTVSWYQQALGQGPQFIFQYYREEENGRGNFPPRFSGLQFPNYSSELNVNALELDDSALYLCASSPGLTNSGNTIYFGEGSWLTVV.

The CDR3 nucleotides read TGTGCCAGCAGCTCTACGAGGGTGGGAGGGGAGCTGTTTTTT. This encodes CASSSTRVGGELFF. This chain joins TRBV7-2 and TRBJ2-2; a possible D gene is TRBD2 (5 bases). Trimming pared 4 bases from V and 8 bases from J, leaving 14 bases between. In germline, CDR1 is SGHTA, CDR2 FQGNSA. CDR3 length equals 14 residues.

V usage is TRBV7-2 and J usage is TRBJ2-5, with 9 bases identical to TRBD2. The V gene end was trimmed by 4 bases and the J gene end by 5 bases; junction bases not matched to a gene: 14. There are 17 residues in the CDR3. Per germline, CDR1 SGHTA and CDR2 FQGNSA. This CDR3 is CASSSPLPSGTPETQYF. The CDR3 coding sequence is TGTGCCAGCAGCTCACCCCTCCCTAGCGGGACCCCGGAGACCCAGTACTTC.

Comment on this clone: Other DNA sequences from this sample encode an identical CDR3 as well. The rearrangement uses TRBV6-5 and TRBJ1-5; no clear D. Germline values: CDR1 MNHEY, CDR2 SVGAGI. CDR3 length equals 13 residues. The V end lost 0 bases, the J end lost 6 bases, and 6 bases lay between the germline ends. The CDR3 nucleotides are TGTGCCAGCAGTTACTCGAGGAGTCAGCCCCAGCATTTT. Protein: CASSYSRSQPQHF.

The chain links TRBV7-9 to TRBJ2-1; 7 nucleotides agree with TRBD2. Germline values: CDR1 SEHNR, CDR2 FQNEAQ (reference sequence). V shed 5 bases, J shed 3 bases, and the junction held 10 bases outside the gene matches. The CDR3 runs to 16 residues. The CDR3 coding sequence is TGTGCCAGCAGCGACCCGGCTAGCGGAGTCTACAATGAGCAGTTCTTC. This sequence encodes CASSDPASGVYNEQFF.

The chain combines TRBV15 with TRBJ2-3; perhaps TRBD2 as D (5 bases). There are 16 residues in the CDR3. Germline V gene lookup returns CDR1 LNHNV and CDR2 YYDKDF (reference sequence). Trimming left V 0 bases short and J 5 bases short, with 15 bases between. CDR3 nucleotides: TGTGCCACCAGCAGAGACCCCACTAGGGCCGGAGATACGCAGTATTTT. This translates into CATSRDPTRAGDTQYF. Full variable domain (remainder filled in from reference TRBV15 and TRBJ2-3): DAMVIQNPRYQVTQFGKPVTLSCSQTLNHNVMYWYQQKSSQAPKLLFHYYDKDFNNEADTPDNFQSRRPNTSFCFLDIRSPGLGDTAMYLCATSRDPTRAGDTQYFGPGTRLTVL.

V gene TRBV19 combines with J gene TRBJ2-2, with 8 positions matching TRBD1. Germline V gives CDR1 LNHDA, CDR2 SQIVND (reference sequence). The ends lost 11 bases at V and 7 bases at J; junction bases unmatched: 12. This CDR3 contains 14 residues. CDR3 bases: TGTGCCGTAAACCCGGGACAGGCAAACGGGGAGCTGTTTTTT. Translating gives CAVNPGQANGELFF.

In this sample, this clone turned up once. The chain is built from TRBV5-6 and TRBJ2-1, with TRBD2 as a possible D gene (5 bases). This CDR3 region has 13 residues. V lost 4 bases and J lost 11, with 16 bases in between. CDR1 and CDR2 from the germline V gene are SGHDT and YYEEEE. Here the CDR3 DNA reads TGTGCCAGCAGCCCGGGGTGGGGAACTAAGCAGTTCTTC. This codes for CASSPGWGTKQFF.

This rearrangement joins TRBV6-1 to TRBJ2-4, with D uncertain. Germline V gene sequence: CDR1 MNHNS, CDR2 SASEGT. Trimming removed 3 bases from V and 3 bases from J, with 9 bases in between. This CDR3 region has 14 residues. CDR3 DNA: TGTGCCAGCAGTGATGGGTGGAGCAAAAACATTCAGTACTTC. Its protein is CASSDGWSKNIQYF.

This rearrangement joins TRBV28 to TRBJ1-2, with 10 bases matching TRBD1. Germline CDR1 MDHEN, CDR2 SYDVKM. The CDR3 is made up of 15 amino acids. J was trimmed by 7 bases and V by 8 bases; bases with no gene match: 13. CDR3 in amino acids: CASWMRDRGGAGYTF. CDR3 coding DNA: TGTGCCAGCTGGATGCGGGACAGGGGAGGGGCTGGCTACACCTTC.

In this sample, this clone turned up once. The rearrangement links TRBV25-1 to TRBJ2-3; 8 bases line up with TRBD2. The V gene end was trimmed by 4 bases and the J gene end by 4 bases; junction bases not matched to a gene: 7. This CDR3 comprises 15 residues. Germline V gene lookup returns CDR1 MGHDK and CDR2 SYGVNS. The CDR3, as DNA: TGTGCCAGCAGTGGGGGACTAGGGGTGGCAGATACGCAGTATTTT. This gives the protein CASSGGLGVADTQYF.

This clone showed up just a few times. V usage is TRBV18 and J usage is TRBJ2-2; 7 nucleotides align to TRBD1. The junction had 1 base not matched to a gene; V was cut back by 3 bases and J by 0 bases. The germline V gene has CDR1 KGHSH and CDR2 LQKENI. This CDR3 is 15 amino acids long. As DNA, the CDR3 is TGTGCCAGCTCACCGACAGGGCCGAACACCGGGGAGCTGTTTTTT. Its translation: CASSPTGPNTGELFF.

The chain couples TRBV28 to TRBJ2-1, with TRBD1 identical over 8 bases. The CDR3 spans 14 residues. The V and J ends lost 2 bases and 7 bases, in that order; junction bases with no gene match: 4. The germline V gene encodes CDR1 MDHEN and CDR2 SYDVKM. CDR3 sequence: CASSLQGARNEQFF. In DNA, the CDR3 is TGTGCCAGCAGTTTACAGGGGGCGCGTAATGAGCAGTTCTTC.

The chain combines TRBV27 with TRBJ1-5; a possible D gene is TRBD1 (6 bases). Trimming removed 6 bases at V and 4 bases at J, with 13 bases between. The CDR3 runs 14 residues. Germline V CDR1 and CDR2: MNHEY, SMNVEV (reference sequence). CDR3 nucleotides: TGTGCCAGCAGCTTCGCAGGGGTTAATCAGCCCCAGCATTTT. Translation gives CASSFAGVNQPQHF.

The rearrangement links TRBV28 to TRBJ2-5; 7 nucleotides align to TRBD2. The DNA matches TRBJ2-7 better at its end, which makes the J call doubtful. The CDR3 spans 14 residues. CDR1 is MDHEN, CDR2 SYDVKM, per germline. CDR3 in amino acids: CASSFGDYIYEQYF. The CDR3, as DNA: TGTGCCAGCAGTTTTGGGGACTACATCTACGAGCAGTACTTC.

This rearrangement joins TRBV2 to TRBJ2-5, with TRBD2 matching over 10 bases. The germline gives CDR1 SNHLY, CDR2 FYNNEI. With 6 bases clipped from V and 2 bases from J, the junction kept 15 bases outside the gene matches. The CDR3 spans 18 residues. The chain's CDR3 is CASRGGLLASGRQETQYF. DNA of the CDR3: TGTGCCAGCAGGGGGGGGTTATTGGCTAGCGGGAGACAAGAGACCCAGTACTTC.

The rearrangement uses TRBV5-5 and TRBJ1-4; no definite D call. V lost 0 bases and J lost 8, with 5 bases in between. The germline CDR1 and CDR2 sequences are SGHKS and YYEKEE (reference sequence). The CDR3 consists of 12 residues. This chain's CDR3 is CASSLVVEKLFF. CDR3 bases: TGTGCCAGCAGCTTGGTCGTGGAAAAACTGTTTTTT.

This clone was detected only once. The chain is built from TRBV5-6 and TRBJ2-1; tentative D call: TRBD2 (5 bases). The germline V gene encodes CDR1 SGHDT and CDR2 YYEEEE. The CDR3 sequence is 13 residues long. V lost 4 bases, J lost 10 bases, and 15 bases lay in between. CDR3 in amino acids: CASSRVGETEQFF. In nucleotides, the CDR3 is TGTGCCAGCAGCCGAGTCGGGGAAACCGAGCAGTTCTTC.

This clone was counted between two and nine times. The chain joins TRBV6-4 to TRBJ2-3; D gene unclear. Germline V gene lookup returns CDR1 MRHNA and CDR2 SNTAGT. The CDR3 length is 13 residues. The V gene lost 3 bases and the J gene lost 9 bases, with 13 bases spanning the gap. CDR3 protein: CASSEELERTQYF. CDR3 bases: TGTGCCAGCAGTGAGGAGCTGGAACGGACGCAGTATTTT.

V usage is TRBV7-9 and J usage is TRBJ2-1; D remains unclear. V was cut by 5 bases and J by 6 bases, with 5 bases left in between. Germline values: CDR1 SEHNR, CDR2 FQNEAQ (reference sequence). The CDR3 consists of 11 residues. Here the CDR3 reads CASSLFNEQFF. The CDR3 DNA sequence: TGTGCCAGCAGCCTTTTCAATGAGCAGTTCTTC.

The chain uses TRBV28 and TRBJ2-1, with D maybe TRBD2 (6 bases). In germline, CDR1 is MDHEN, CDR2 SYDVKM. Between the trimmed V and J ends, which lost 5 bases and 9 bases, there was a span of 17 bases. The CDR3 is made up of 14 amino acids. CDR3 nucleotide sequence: TGTGCCAGCAGTGGCGGGATTCAGCAGGGTGAGCAGTTCTTC. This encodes CASSGGIQQGEQFF.